These 14 T cell receptor beta chains were all obtained from the same sample, sequenced in a study of lymphopenia after photon versus proton radiotherapy. The table came from immunoSEQ multiplex PCR; TCRdb's copy has only in-frame clones and leaves some out. This table has under 20,000 clones, roughly nine tenths appearing once. Sample: peripheral blood, taken from a patient treated with proton-based radiotherapy. Receptors originate from a man aged 70 or older with pancreatic cancer.

The chain is built from TRBV28 and TRBJ2-7, with 10 bases identical to TRBD2. Germline V gives CDR1 MDHEN, CDR2 SYDVKM. CDR3 length: 16 amino acids. The V gene end was trimmed by 5 bases and the J gene end by 4 bases; junction bases not matched to a gene: 11. The CDR3 loop reads CASSPGTSEYLYEQYF. The CDR3 nucleotides are TGTGCCAGCAGTCCCGGGACTAGCGAATACCTATACGAGCAGTACTTC.

The chain links TRBV5-1 to TRBJ2-1; 8 positions agree with TRBD1. The V segment lost 0 bases and the J segment 1 base; nucleotides outside the gene matches: 0. The V gene's germline CDR1 is SGHRS and CDR2 YFSETQ. This CDR3 spans 15 amino acids. The CDR3 DNA reads as TGCGCCAGCAGCTTGGGACAGGGGTCCTACAATGAGCAGTTCTTC. Residues: CASSLGQGSYNEQFF.

The chain recombines TRBV5-1 with TRBJ2-3, with unresolved D. With 2 bases removed from V and 1 base from J, the gap between germline ends came to 14 bases. From germline, CDR1 is SGHRS and CDR2 YFSETQ. The CDR3 totals 16 residues. DNA for the CDR3: TGCGCCAGCAGCTTCCTAGGTGACCCTGGCACAGATACGCAGTATTTT. This codes for CASSFLGDPGTDTQYF.

This chain joins TRBV11-2 and TRBJ1-5; D is unresolved. The CDR3 is 14 amino acids. Deletions cut 2 bases from V and 4 bases from J, with 9 bases between. Germline lookup yields CDR1 SGHAT and CDR2 FQNNGV. The CDR3 bases are TGTGCCAGCAGCTTAACCCACCGGAATCAGCCCCAGCATTTT. It codes for CASSLTHRNQPQHF.

V is TRBV5-1 and J is TRBJ1-1; D is perhaps TRBD1 (5 bases). This CDR3 has 17 amino acids. V lost 4 bases and J lost 1, with 20 bases in between. Per the germline V gene, CDR1 is SGHRS and CDR2 is YFSETQ. The CDR3 sequence: CASSGNYAQVENTEAFF. DNA for the CDR3: TGCGCCAGCAGCGGCAACTACGCACAGGTAGAGAACACTGAAGCTTTCTTT.

The rearrangement links TRBV6-1 to TRBJ2-7; the match to TRBD2 covers 8 bases. Germline loops: CDR1 MNHNS, CDR2 SASEGT. Trimming removed 3 bases from V and 4 bases from J; junction bases left unmatched: 5. CDR3 size: 14 residues. The CDR3 nucleotides are TGTGCCAGCAGTGAGGAGCGGGAGCTGTACGAGCAGTACTTC. Translating gives CASSEERELYEQYF.

The chain carries TRBV7-9 and TRBJ2-1, with a tentative D call TRBD1 (6 bases). The germline CDR1 and CDR2 sequences are SEHNR and FQNEAQ (reference sequence). This CDR3 spans 15 amino acids. The V end lost 1 base, the J end lost 2 bases, and 9 bases lay between the germline ends. The CDR3 protein is CASSLVRTAYNEQFF. The DNA for the CDR3 is TGTGCCAGCAGCTTAGTCAGGACAGCCTACAATGAGCAGTTCTTC.

Written as DNA, the CDR3 is TGCGCCAGCACCCCGAGGCTAGCGGATTACAATGAGCAGTTCTTC. Amino acid sequence: CASTPRLADYNEQFF. V usage is TRBV5-1 and J usage is TRBJ2-1; TRBD2 agrees at 7 bases. CDR1 is SGHRS, CDR2 YFSETQ, per germline. The V and J ends lost 6 bases and 4 bases, in that order; junction bases with no gene match: 10. The CDR3 sequence is 15 residues long.

This chain joins TRBV6-5 and TRBJ1-5; D remains ambiguous. The CDR3 is 13 amino acids. V was trimmed by 6 bases and J by 3 bases, leaving 9 bases between them. Germline CDR1 is MNHEY and CDR2 is SVGAGI. The CDR3 reads CASSLLFNQPQHF. CDR3 bases: TGTGCCAGCAGCCTCCTTTTCAATCAGCCCCAGCATTTT.

This chain joins TRBV11-2 and TRBJ1-1, with D perhaps TRBD1 (6 bases). Trimming left V 3 bases short and J 8 bases short, with 16 bases between. Per the germline V gene, CDR1 is SGHAT and CDR2 is FQNNGV. This CDR3 has 14 residues. Written as DNA, the CDR3 is TGTGCCAGCAGCTTGTTACAGGGTCAGACCGAAGCTTTCTTT. Its translation is CASSLLQGQTEAFF.

The chain recombines TRBV5-1 with TRBJ2-7; 8 bases fit TRBD1. Germline V gene sequence: CDR1 SGHRS, CDR2 YFSETQ. The CDR3 extends over 14 amino acids. Trimming removed 2 bases from V and 2 bases from J; junction bases left unmatched: 3. The CDR3 bases are TGCGCCAGCAGCTTAGGGACAGGAACCTACGAGCAGTACTTC. Translated: CASSLGTGTYEQYF.

The chain uses TRBV7-1 and TRBJ2-6; tentative D call: TRBD1 (6 bases). TRBV7-1 is an ORF, and what it does is uncertain. The CDR3 sequence is 18 residues long. Trimming pared 5 bases from V and 5 bases from J, leaving 22 bases between. The CDR3, as DNA: TGTGCCAGCAGCGGGGCACTACGAGGACAGAGTCGGGCCAACGTCCTGACTTTC. Amino acid sequence: CASSGALRGQSRANVLTF.

The genes are TRBV5-1 and TRBJ2-7; tentative D call: TRBD2 (8 bases). There are 16 residues in the CDR3. Trimming stripped 3 bases from V and 0 bases from J, with 16 bases between. Per germline, CDR1 SGHRS and CDR2 YFSETQ. The CDR3 sequence: CASSSGGREASYEQYF. In DNA, the CDR3 is TGCGCCAGCAGCTCAGGGGGGCGGGAGGCCTCCTACGAGCAGTACTTC.

This clone was seen just once. The J gene is TRBJ2-1, the V gene TRBV9; 12 bases are a match to TRBD2. Germline lookup yields CDR1 SGDLS and CDR2 YYNGEE. This CDR3 region has 16 residues. The V segment lost 6 bases and the J segment 7 bases; nucleotides outside the gene matches: 11. CDR3 bases: TGTGCCAGCAACAATCAGGGGACTAGCGGGTCTAATGAGCAGTTCTTC. Amino acids: CASNNQGTSGSNEQFF.